The 10 T cell receptor beta chains given below trace back to one sample, sequenced in a study of blood T cells in healthy people across ages. Sample-barcoded 5' priming and a J-beta primer mix drove a second PCR of roughly 6 to 12 cycles. TCRdb independently ran MiXCR on the 5' RACE reads; one entry per CDR3 protein. The sample has under 2,000,000 distinct CDR3 sequences, roughly 49% seen once. Sequencing input: blood. The source of these receptors is a woman aged 40 to 50 in good health.

The chain recombines TRBV4-2 with TRBJ1-4, with D possibly matching TRBD1 (5 bases). Between the trimmed V and J ends, which lost 0 bases and 0 bases, there was a span of 8 bases. There are 16 residues in the CDR3. Germline-derived CDR1 and CDR2 are LGHNA and YNFKEQ. CDR3 DNA sequence: TGTGCCAGCAGCCAAGAACCGGGACCAACTAATGAAAAACTGTTTTTT. It is translated as CASSQEPGPTNEKLFF.

The chain uses TRBV5-1 and TRBJ2-1; no definite D call. With the DNA end fitting TRBJ2-7 better, the J assignment may be wrong. Looked up from germline, CDR1 is SGHRS and CDR2 is YFSETQ. This CDR3 region has 15 residues. The CDR3 sequence: CASSFAADGHNEQYF. CDR3 in DNA: TGCGCCAGCAGCTTTGCCGCGGACGGCCACAATGAGCAGTACTTC.

The chain employs TRBV4-2 and TRBJ2-4; tentatively, D is TRBD1 (6 bases). V lost 4 bases and J 6 bases, leaving 13 bases between the germline ends. This CDR3 contains 14 residues. Germline loops: CDR1 LGHNA, CDR2 YNFKEQ. CDR3 bases: TGTGCCAGCAGCCGAGCAGGGGTTAGAAACATTCAGTACTTC. It is translated as CASSRAGVRNIQYF.

This clonotype has more than one count but fewer than ten. This rearrangement joins TRBV4-1 to TRBJ2-7; D not resolved. The germline V gene has CDR1 MGHRA and CDR2 YSYEKL. This CDR3 has 15 residues. Between the trimmed V and J ends, which lost 0 bases and 0 bases, there was a span of 9 bases. The CDR3 loop is CASSQEARSSYEQYF. CDR3 coding DNA: TGCGCCAGCAGCCAAGAGGCGCGCAGCTCCTACGAGCAGTACTTC.

There are a few counts of this clonotype. The chain joins TRBV7-2 to TRBJ1-4, with D possibly TRBD1 on 5 matching bases. Germline assignment: CDR1 SGHTA and CDR2 FQGNSA. Trimming removed 5 bases at V and 7 bases at J, with 11 bases between. The CDR3 has 13 amino acids. CDR3 protein: CASSVRGVEKLFF. CDR3 sequence (DNA): TGTGCCAGCAGCGTCCGGGGGGTTGAAAAACTGTTTTTT.

The chain carries TRBV7-2 and TRBJ2-3; a possible D gene is TRBD1 (5 bases). V was pared by 7 bases and J by 2 bases, with 13 bases between. Looked up from germline, CDR1 is SGHTA and CDR2 is FQGNSA. This CDR3 contains 14 residues. The CDR3 DNA sequence: TGTGCCAGCAAACAGGCTCCCCCCACAGATACGCAGTATTTT. Its protein is CASKQAPPTDTQYF.

This clonotype was seen a few times. CDR3 protein: CASSPWDFSPYF. CDR3 DNA: TGTGCCAGCAGCCCCTGGGACTTCTCCCCGTACTTC. The rearrangement joins TRBV3-1 to TRBJ2-5, with D perhaps TRBD2 (6 bases). Germline-derived CDR1 and CDR2 are LGHDT and YNNKEL (reference sequence). The CDR3 has 12 residues. Trimming removed 4 bases at V and 13 bases at J, with 16 bases between.

This rearrangement joins TRBV18 to TRBJ1-2; tentative D call: TRBD1 (6 bases). Germline-derived CDR1 and CDR2 are KGHSH and LQKENI. This CDR3 has 12 amino acids. V was trimmed by 5 bases and J by 8 bases, leaving 12 bases between them. The CDR3 sequence: CASSTGIEGYTF. CDR3 coding DNA: TGTGCCAGCTCAACAGGGATCGAGGGCTACACCTTC.

The chain employs TRBV7-9 and TRBJ2-4; possibly TRBD1 for D (6 bases). This CDR3 contains 14 residues. Per the germline V gene, CDR1 is SEHNR and CDR2 is FQNEAQ (reference sequence). Trimming pared 4 bases from V and 4 bases from J, leaving 11 bases between. In DNA, the CDR3 is TGTGCCAGCAGCTCAACCACAGGGAAAAACATTCAGTACTTC. Translation: CASSSTTGKNIQYF.

This sequence joins TRBV6-6 and TRBJ2-7; TRBD1 or TRBD2 may be the D gene (5 bases each). Trimming took 1 base from V and 1 from J, leaving 17 bases between them. The CDR3 runs to 17 residues. Germline CDR1 MNHNY, CDR2 SVGAGI (reference sequence). The CDR3 loop reads CASSYLRVGPLSYEQYF. The CDR3 DNA follows: TGTGCCAGCAGTTACTTGAGGGTGGGGCCCCTATCCTACGAGCAGTACTTC.